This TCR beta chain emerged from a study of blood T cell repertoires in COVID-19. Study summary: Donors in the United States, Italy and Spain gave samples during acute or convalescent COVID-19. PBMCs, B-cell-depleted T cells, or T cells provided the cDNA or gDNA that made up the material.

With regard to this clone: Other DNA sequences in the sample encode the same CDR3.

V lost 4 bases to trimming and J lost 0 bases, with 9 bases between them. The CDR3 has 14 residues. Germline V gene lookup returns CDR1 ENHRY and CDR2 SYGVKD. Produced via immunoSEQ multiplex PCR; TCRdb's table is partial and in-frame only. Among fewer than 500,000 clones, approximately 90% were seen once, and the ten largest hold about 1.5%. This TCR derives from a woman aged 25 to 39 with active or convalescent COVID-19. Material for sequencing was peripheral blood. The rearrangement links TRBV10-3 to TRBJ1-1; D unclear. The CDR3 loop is CAISGGQLNTEAFF. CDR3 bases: TGTGCCATCAGTGGCGGGCAGTTGAACACTGAAGCTTTCTTT.